The 3 T cell receptor beta chains below all came from one sample that was sequenced in a study of response to subunit inactivated influenza vaccine. TCRdb processed the RT-PCR reads anew with MiXCR; each CDR3 protein has one entry. The sample lists around 540,000 distinct CDR3 sequences, 10% to 15% occurring once. The sample consisted of PBMCs from blood, taken on the day of vaccination. The receptors come from a man over 45 who received an inactivated influenza vaccine.

This clonotype appeared a few times. CDR3 loop: CAISESGQGNTEAFF. In nucleotides, the CDR3 is TGTGCCATCAGTGAGTCGGGTCAGGGGAACACTGAAGCTTTCTTT. This sequence joins TRBV10-3 and TRBJ1-1, with D tentatively TRBD1 (5 bases). Germline CDR1 ENHRY, CDR2 SYGVKD. The CDR3 extends over 15 amino acids. V lost 0 bases and J 1 base, leaving 9 bases between the germline ends.

V is TRBV18 and J is TRBJ2-6; 7 nucleotides agree with TRBD1. Germline lookup yields CDR1 KGHSH and CDR2 LQKENI. Losses at the gene ends were 1 base for V and 0 bases for J; bases not matched to a gene: 9. This CDR3 region has 19 residues. CDR3 coding DNA: TGTGCCAGCTCACCACGGGACAGTCTAACCCTCTCTGGGGCCAACGTCCTGACTTTC. Amino acids: CASSPRDSLTLSGANVLTF.

In its sample, this clonotype was seen a few times. V is TRBV20-1 and J is TRBJ2-7; TRBD2 agrees at 8 bases. J lost 0 bases, V lost 6 bases, and 7 bases had no gene match. CDR3 length equals 14 residues. Germline lookup yields CDR1 DFQATT and CDR2 SNEGSKA (reference sequence). The CDR3 spells CSAHSGTPSYEQYF. The DNA for the CDR3 is TGCAGTGCCCATAGCGGGACTCCCTCCTACGAGCAGTACTTC.